This entry lists 20 T cell receptor beta chains sequenced from one sample in a study of blood T cell repertoires in COVID-19. The data were produced by immunoSEQ multiplex PCR, yet TCRdb's version contains in-frame clones alone and is incomplete. Here the sample spans 150,000 to 200,000 clones, roughly 86% being singletons. The sample was peripheral blood. Source of these receptors: a man in his 70s with acute or convalescent COVID-19.

The genes are TRBV7-2 and TRBJ2-7; 8 nucleotides match TRBD2. The CDR3 runs to 15 residues. Looked up from germline, CDR1 is SGHTA and CDR2 is FQGNSA. Germline trimming cut 0 bases from V and 6 bases from J; bases unmatched to any gene: 7. CDR3: CASSLAGRLAPEQYF. The CDR3 DNA reads TGTGCCAGCAGCTTAGCGGGCAGACTAGCGCCCGAGCAGTACTTC.

The chain recombines TRBV5-1 with TRBJ2-7; 7 nucleotides align to TRBD1. Germline CDR1 is SGHRS and CDR2 is YFSETQ. The CDR3 length is 16 residues. V lost 0 bases to trimming and J lost 2 bases; unmatched junction nucleotides: 8. DNA for the CDR3: TGCGCCAGCAGCTTGGCCGAAAACAGGGGACCCTACGAGCAGTACTTC. It specifies CASSLAENRGPYEQYF.

This chain links TRBV6-5 with TRBJ2-7, with D tentatively TRBD2 (6 bases). The germline V gene has CDR1 MNHEY and CDR2 SVGAGI. The CDR3 covers 15 residues. Trimming took off 8 bases at V and 5 bases at J, with 22 bases between the two ends. The CDR3 coding sequence is TGTGCCAGCGGTCTGCGATCTTTTCCGGGAGACGAGCAGTACTTC. Translated, it gives CASGLRSFPGDEQYF.

The rearrangement joins TRBV6-2 or TRBV6-3 to TRBJ2-2; no definite D call. There are 14 residues in the CDR3. Trimming pared 5 bases from V and 2 bases from J, leaving 9 bases between. Germline-derived CDR1 and CDR2 are MNHEY and SVGEGT. For the CDR3, the DNA is TGTGCCAGCAGTCTAACCCTCAACACCGGGGAGCTGTTTTTT. Protein sequence: CASSLTLNTGELFF.

The chain joins TRBV7-8 to TRBJ2-2; perhaps TRBD2 as D (5 bases). V lost 5 bases and J lost 4, with 14 bases in between. The CDR3 runs 15 residues. Germline-derived CDR1 and CDR2 are SGHVS and FQNEAQ. CDR3 sequence (DNA): TGTGCCAGCAGCCTCCTCCGGGGTCCCACCGGGGAGCTGTTTTTT. Translating gives CASSLLRGPTGELFF.

The count of this clone is one. J is TRBJ2-1 and V is TRBV15, with D possibly TRBD2 on 6 matching bases. V lost 3 bases to trimming and J lost 0 bases, with 18 bases between them. The CDR3 has 18 amino acids. Germline loops: CDR1 LNHNV, CDR2 YYDKDF (reference sequence). In nucleotides, the CDR3 is TGTGCCACCAGCAGGGGAATAGCGGTCCCGAGCTCCTACAATGAGCAGTTCTTC. Protein sequence: CATSRGIAVPSSYNEQFF.

V is TRBV19 and J is TRBJ2-1; maybe TRBD2 (6 bases). Per germline, CDR1 LNHDA and CDR2 SQIVND (reference sequence). The CDR3 length is 17 residues. Deletions cut 1 base from V and 0 bases from J, with 13 bases between. The CDR3 nucleotides read TGTGCCAGTAGTATAGGAGGCGGGGTGAGCTCCTACAATGAGCAGTTCTTC. Translation: CASSIGGGVSSYNEQFF.

The chain joins TRBV4-2 to TRBJ2-7, with 11 positions matching TRBD2. The V gene's germline CDR1 is LGHNA and CDR2 YNFKEQ. The CDR3 has 17 residues. After removal of 3 bases from V and 2 bases from J, the junction contained 9 bases not matched to a gene. The DNA of the CDR3 is TGTGCCAGCAGCCAGGTACTAGCGGGGGATAAGACCTACGAGCAGTACTTC. This sequence encodes CASSQVLAGDKTYEQYF.

This CDR3 is CASSFGTGSGEQYF. CDR3 DNA: TGCGCCAGCAGCTTCGGGACAGGGTCGGGCGAGCAGTACTTC. V is TRBV5-1 and J is TRBJ2-7; 9 bases agree with TRBD1. J gave up 6 bases and V 2 bases, and 6 bases lay outside the gene matches. Germline CDR1 SGHRS, CDR2 YFSETQ. This CDR3 is built from 14 residues.

This clone was seen just once. The chain uses TRBV3-1 (or the pseudogene TRBV3-2) and TRBJ2-5, with 9 bases matching TRBD2. V lost 6 bases, J lost 5 bases, and 7 bases stayed unmatched. Germline CDR1 and CDR2: LGHDT and YNNKEL (reference sequence). The CDR3 spans 14 residues. The CDR3 DNA sequence: TGTGCCAGCAGAAAGCGGGAGGCAGGGGAGACCCAGTACTTC. Amino acids: CASRKREAGETQYF.

About this clone itself: The identical CDR3 is also encoded by other nucleotide sequences in the sample. This chain connects TRBV6-6 to TRBJ2-1; a weak D match, TRBD2 (5 bases). The germline V gene encodes CDR1 MNHNY and CDR2 SVGAGI (reference sequence). The CDR3 runs to 14 residues. V gave up 0 bases and J gave up 4 bases, with 7 bases separating them. CDR3: CASSYSRVYNEQFF. The CDR3 DNA is TGTGCCAGCAGTTACTCGCGGGTTTACAATGAGCAGTTCTTC.

The chain is built from TRBV5-1 and TRBJ2-7, with 9 bases aligning to TRBD1. CDR1 and CDR2 from the germline V gene are SGHRS and YFSETQ. With 0 bases clipped from V and 5 bases from J, the junction kept 15 bases outside the gene matches. The CDR3 contains 18 residues. CDR3 protein: CASSLALGTGYTVNEQYF. In DNA, the CDR3 is TGCGCCAGCAGCTTGGCACTTGGGACAGGGTACACGGTCAACGAGCAGTACTTC.

This clone was seen just once. The J gene is TRBJ1-5, the V gene TRBV18; D not certain. Per the germline V gene, CDR1 is KGHSH and CDR2 is LQKENI. Deletions cut 3 bases from V and 5 bases from J, with 8 bases between. The CDR3 runs to 13 residues. CDR3 bases: TGTGCCAGCTCACCGGATGAGGATCAGCCCCAGCATTTT. Its protein product is CASSPDEDQPQHF.

The V call is TRBV7-6, the J call TRBJ2-7; 9 nucleotides line up with TRBD1. Germline V gene sequence: CDR1 SGHVS, CDR2 FNYEAQ. Trimming cost V 3 bases and J 3 bases; bases outside gene matches: 12. This CDR3 spans 17 amino acids. The CDR3 region has the DNA TGTGCCAGCAGCTTGGGACAGGGCAGTGCTGGTGTCTACGAGCAGTACTTC. Encoded protein: CASSLGQGSAGVYEQYF. Looking up the rest from reference TRBV7-6 and TRBJ2-7 gives the full variable domain: GAGVSQSPRYKVTKRGQDVALRCDPISGHVSLYWYRQALGQGPEFLTYFNYEAQQDKSGLPNDRFSAERPEGSISTLTIQRTEQRDSAMYRCASSLGQGSAGVYEQYFGPGTRLTVT.

This chain joins TRBV5-4 and TRBJ2-3, with TRBD1 as a possible D gene (5 bases). The CDR3 loop spans 14 amino acids. Germline-derived CDR1 and CDR2 are SGHNT and YYREEE (reference sequence). Trimming cost V 1 base and J 3 bases, with 9 bases left between them. CDR3 nucleotides: TGTGCCAGCAGCTTGATGGGGCCAACAGATACGCAGTATTTT. Residues: CASSLMGPTDTQYF.

This chain links TRBV7-2 with TRBJ1-2; D is possibly TRBD1 (5 bases). Germline V gives CDR1 SGHTA, CDR2 FQGNSA. The CDR3 spans 14 residues. Between the trimmed V and J ends, which lost 1 base and 8 bases, there was a span of 14 bases. This chain's CDR3 is CASSLGHPKGGYTF. The DNA for the CDR3 is TGTGCCAGCAGCTTAGGTCATCCAAAGGGGGGCTACACCTTC.

This chain joins TRBV11-2 and TRBJ2-5, with a tentative D call TRBD1 (6 bases). Trimming pared 3 bases from V and 8 bases from J, leaving 22 bases between. This CDR3 has 16 amino acids. The germline gives CDR1 SGHAT, CDR2 FQNNGV. CDR3 residues: CASSFGPGQSWGTQYF. CDR3 DNA sequence: TGTGCCAGCAGCTTCGGCCCGGGACAATCTTGGGGAACCCAGTACTTC.

The chain uses TRBV7-9 and TRBJ1-5, with a tentative D call TRBD1 (5 bases). Per germline, CDR1 SEHNR and CDR2 FQNEAQ (reference sequence). CDR3 length: 12 residues. V dropped 3 bases and J dropped 11 bases, with 11 bases sitting between them. The CDR3 coding sequence is TGTGCCAGCAGCTTCCCCGGGGGGGCCCAGCATTTT. Translation: CASSFPGGAQHF.

J is TRBJ2-3 and V is TRBV30; 7 bases are a match to TRBD1. CDR1 and CDR2 (germline): GTSNPN, SVGIG (reference sequence). This CDR3 region has 14 residues. The V and J ends lost 0 bases and 8 bases, in that order; junction bases with no gene match: 8. The CDR3 here is CAWSVDQTGATQYF. For the CDR3, the DNA is TGTGCCTGGAGTGTCGACCAAACAGGGGCTACGCAGTATTTT.

V is TRBV2 and J is TRBJ2-2, with 13 bases lining up with TRBD2. Germline assignment: CDR1 SNHLY and CDR2 FYNNEI. V was clipped by 6 bases and J by 2 bases; unmatched bases: 6. CDR3 length: 17 residues. CDR3 coding DNA: TGTGCCAGCAGAAAGACTAGCGGGGGGCCTAACACCGGGGAGCTGTTTTTT. This sequence encodes CASRKTSGGPNTGELFF.